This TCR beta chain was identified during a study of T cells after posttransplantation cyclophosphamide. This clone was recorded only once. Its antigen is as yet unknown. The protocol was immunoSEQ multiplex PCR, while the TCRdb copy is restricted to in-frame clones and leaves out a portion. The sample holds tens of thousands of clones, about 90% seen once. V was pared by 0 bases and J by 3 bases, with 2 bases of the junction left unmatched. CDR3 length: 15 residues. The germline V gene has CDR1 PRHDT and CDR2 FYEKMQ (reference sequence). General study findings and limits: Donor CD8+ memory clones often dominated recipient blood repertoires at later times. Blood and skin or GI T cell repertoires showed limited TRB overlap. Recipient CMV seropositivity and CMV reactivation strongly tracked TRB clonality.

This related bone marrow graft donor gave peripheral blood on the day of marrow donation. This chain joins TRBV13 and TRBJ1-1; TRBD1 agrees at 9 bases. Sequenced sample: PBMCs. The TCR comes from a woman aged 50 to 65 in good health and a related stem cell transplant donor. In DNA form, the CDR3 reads TGTGCCAGCAGCTTAGGATGGACAGGGGACACTGAAGCTTTCTTT. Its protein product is CASSLGWTGDTEAFF. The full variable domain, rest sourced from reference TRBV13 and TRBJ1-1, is AAGVIQSPRHLIKEKRETATLKCYPIPRHDTVYWYQQGPGQDPQFLISFYEKMQSDKGSIPDRFSAQQFSDYHSELNMSSLELGDSALYFCASSLGWTGDTEAFFGQGTRLTVV.